Below, 4 T cell receptor beta chains from the same sample are listed, as sequenced in a study of blood T cell repertoires in COVID-19. Sequencing was performed with immunoSEQ multiplex PCR; in TCRdb, only in-frame clones are kept and a portion is missing. The sample records 290,000 or so clones, 75% to 90% being singletons. The sequenced sample was peripheral blood. The receptors were sampled from a young man with active or convalescent COVID-19.

This clone was counted many times. The rearrangement joins TRBV28 to TRBJ1-5; D possibly corresponds to TRBD1 (5 bases). V was pared by 7 bases and J by 3 bases, with 16 bases between. The CDR3 runs to 15 residues. Looked up from germline, CDR1 is MDHEN and CDR2 is SYDVKM. The CDR3 DNA is TGTGCCAGCATTCCTGGTGACAGCTCCAATCAGCCCCAGCATTTT. Residues: CASIPGDSSNQPQHF.

The rearrangement joins TRBV5-6 to TRBJ1-1; the match to TRBD1 covers 12 bases. The CDR3 covers 14 residues. V lost 2 bases to trimming and J lost 10 bases; unmatched junction nucleotides: 6. Per the germline V gene, CDR1 is SGHDT and CDR2 is YYEEEE. The CDR3 DNA follows: TGTGCCAGCAGCTTCCGGGACAGGGGGCGGGGAGCTTTCTTT. As protein: CASSFRDRGRGAFF. Full variable domain (outside the CDR3, taken from reference TRBV5-6 and TRBJ1-1): DAGVTQSPTHLIKTRGQQVTLRCSPKSGHDTVSWYQQALGQGPQFIFQYYEEEERQRGNFPDRFSGHQFPNYSSELNVNALLLGDSALYLCASSFRDRGRGAFFGQGTRLTVV.

The rearrangement links TRBV27 to TRBJ1-2; 7 bases agree with TRBD1. This CDR3 region has 13 residues. Germline V gene sequence: CDR1 MNHEY, CDR2 SMNVEV (reference sequence). V trimming: 3 bases; J trimming: 5 bases; junction bases outside the gene matches: 3. CDR3 protein: CASSLSRGYGYTF. CDR3 DNA: TGTGCCAGCAGTTTGAGCAGGGGGTATGGCTACACCTTC.

This clone appeared a single time. The genes are TRBV6-2 or TRBV6-3 and TRBJ2-1; a weak D match, TRBD1 (7 bases). This CDR3 contains 21 residues. CDR1 is MNHEY, CDR2 SVGEGT, per germline. Trimming left V 2 bases short and J 4 bases short, with 30 bases between. The CDR3 reads CASSYRGTDHSPIISYNEQFF. The CDR3 nucleotides are TGTGCCAGCAGTTACCGGGGGACAGATCATTCACCTATAATATCTTACAATGAGCAGTTCTTC.